A selection of T cell receptor beta chains follows, all from one sample in a study of memory CD4+ T cells and cytomegalovirus serostatus. Libraries were prepared by immunoSEQ multiplex PCR; TCRdb keeps only in-frame clonotypes and omits some of them. The sample lists 60,000 to 75,000 clones, roughly 75% occurring once. Sequencing was carried out using memory CD4+ T cells from blood. These receptors originate from an adult in good health and CMV-seronegative. Some clones in this sample may be carry-over from other donors' samples. The CDR3 runs from the conserved cysteine through the conserved F or W. D genes are given only for firm matches. Where a row states a size, it is once, few, many or the class of an expanded clone; other rows omit it.

D: -
J: TRBJ1-6
size: -
V: TRBV6-1
CDR3: CASSEYWRNNSPLHF
DNA: TGTGCCAGCAGTGAATACTGGCGGAATAATTCACCCCTCCACTTT

D: TRBD2
J: TRBJ2-3
size: once
V: TRBV5-1
CDR3: CASSFGSSGRIDTQYF
DNA: TGCGCCAGCAGCTTCGGGTCTAGCGGGAGGATAGATACGCAGTATTTT

D: TRBD2
J: TRBJ2-3
size: -
V: TRBV5-4
CDR3: CASSDQAGGDTQYF
DNA: TGTGCCAGCAGCGACCAGGCGGGAGGAGATACGCAGTATTTT

D: -
J: TRBJ1-1
size: -
V: TRBV7-2
CDR3: CALGRQNTEAFF
DNA: TGTGCCTTGGGACGGCAGAACACTGAAGCTTTCTTT

D: -
J: TRBJ2-7
size: -
V: TRBV5-1
CDR3: CASSFSPAGSANSYEQYF
DNA: TGCGCCAGCAGCTTCTCACCGGCAGGCAGCGCTAACTCCTACGAGCAGTACTTC

D: -
J: TRBJ2-1
size: -
V: TRBV11-2
CDR3: CASSLGRLNPGNEQFF
DNA: TGTGCCAGCAGCTTAGGTCGACTAAACCCTGGGAATGAGCAGTTCTTC

D: -
J: TRBJ1-4
size: once
V: TRBV21-1
CDR3: CASAHGHPEAEKLFF
DNA: TGTGCCAGCGCCCACGGACATCCCGAGGCGGAAAAACTGTTTTTT

D: TRBD1
J: TRBJ1-4
size: -
V: TRBV28
CDR3: CASSQPGTGREKLFF
DNA: TGTGCCAGCAGTCAACCGGGGACAGGGAGGGAAAAACTGTTTTTT

D: -
J: TRBJ2-3
size: -
V: TRBV5-1
CDR3: CASSFRGTDTQYF
DNA: TGCGCCAGCAGCTTCCGGGGCACAGATACGCAGTATTTT

D: -
J: TRBJ1-2
size: -
V: TRBV11-2
CDR3: CASSLVHRFPYYGYTF
DNA: TGTGCCAGCAGCTTAGTCCACAGGTTCCCTTACTATGGCTACACCTTC

D: TRBD2
J: TRBJ2-3
size: -
V: TRBV20-1
CDR3: CGLAGGDTQYF
DNA: TGCGGACTAGCGGGGGGGGATACGCAGTATTTT

D: TRBD1
J: TRBJ2-5
size: -
V: TRBV6-1
CDR3: CASSEGQGGETQYF
DNA: TGTGCCAGCAGCGAGGGACAGGGTGGAGAGACCCAGTACTTC

D: -
J: TRBJ1-2
size: few
V: TRBV10-1
CDR3: CASSQGRANYGYTF
DNA: TGCGCCAGCAGCCAGGGCAGGGCTAACTATGGCTACACCTTC

D: -
J: TRBJ1-4
size: -
V: TRBV7-9
CDR3: CASSRGSSTNEKLFF
DNA: TGTGCCAGCAGCAGGGGGAGTAGCACTAATGAAAAACTGTTTTTT

D: -
J: TRBJ1-4
size: -
V: TRBV9
CDR3: CASSAWGQNNEKLFF
DNA: TGTGCCAGCAGCGCATGGGGGCAGAATAATGAAAAACTGTTTTTT

D: -
J: TRBJ1-4
size: once
V: TRBV30
CDR3: CAWSGKLGAATNEKLFF
DNA: TGTGCCTGGAGTGGGAAACTCGGGGCAGCAACTAATGAAAAACTGTTTTTT